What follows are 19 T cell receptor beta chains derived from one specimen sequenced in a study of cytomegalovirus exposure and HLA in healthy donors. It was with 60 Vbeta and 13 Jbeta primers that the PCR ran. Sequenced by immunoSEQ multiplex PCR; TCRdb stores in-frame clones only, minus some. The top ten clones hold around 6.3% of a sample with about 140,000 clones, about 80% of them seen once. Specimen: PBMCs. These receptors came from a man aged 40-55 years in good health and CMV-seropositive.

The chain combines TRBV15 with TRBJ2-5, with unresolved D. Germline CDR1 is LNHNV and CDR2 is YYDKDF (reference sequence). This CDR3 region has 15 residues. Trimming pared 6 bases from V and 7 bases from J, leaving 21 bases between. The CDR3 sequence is CATRNIPESFRTQYF. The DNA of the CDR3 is TGTGCCACCAGGAACATTCCGGAGTCCTTCAGGACCCAGTACTTC.

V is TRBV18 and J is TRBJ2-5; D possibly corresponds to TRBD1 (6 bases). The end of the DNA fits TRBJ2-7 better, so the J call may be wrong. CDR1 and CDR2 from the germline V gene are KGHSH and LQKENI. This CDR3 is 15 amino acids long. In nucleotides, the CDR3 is TGTGCCAGCTCACCACAACGGTTAGGGGGCTACGAGCAGTACTTC. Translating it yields CASSPQRLGGYEQYF.

The CDR3 DNA reads TGTGCCAGCAGTGACCCTCCCCGGAGCTCTGGGGCCAACGTCCTGACTTTC. It encodes CASSDPPRSSGANVLTF. The chain has TRBV6-1 and TRBJ2-6; D ambiguous. Germline V gene lookup returns CDR1 MNHNS and CDR2 SASEGT. Trimming took off 3 bases at V and 0 bases at J, with 12 bases between the two ends. This CDR3 has 17 amino acids.

The CDR3 nucleotides read TGTGCCAGCAGCGGAGGGGACAGGGATATCTACGAGCAGTACTTC. Amino acids: CASSGGDRDIYEQYF. The genes are TRBV7-9 and TRBJ2-7; 9 nucleotides match TRBD1. The V segment lost 5 bases and the J segment 3 bases; nucleotides outside the gene matches: 8. The CDR3 consists of 15 residues. Per the germline V gene, CDR1 is SEHNR and CDR2 is FQNEAQ (reference sequence).

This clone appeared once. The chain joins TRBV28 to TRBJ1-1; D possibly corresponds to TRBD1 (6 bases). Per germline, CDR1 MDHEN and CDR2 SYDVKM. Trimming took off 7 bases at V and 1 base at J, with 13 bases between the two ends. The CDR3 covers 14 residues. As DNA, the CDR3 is TGTGCCAGCACCATGGGACAAACGAACACTGAAGCTTTCTTT. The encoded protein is CASTMGQTNTEAFF.

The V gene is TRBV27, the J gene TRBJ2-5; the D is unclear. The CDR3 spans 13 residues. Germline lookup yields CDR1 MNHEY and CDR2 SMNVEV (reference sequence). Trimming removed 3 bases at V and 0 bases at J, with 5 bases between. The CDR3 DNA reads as TGTGCCAGCAGTTTCTTAAACCAAGAGACCCAGTACTTC. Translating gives CASSFLNQETQYF.

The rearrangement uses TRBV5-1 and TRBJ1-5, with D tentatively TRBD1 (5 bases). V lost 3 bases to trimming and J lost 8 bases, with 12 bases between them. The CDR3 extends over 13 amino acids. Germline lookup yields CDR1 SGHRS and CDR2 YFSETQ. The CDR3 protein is CASSYRGVEPQHF. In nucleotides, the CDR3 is TGCGCCAGCAGCTACCGGGGGGTAGAGCCCCAGCATTTT.

The CDR3 reads CASSIDGETSLDEQFF. CDR3 DNA: TGTGCCAGTAGTATAGATGGAGAGACTAGCCTGGATGAGCAGTTCTTC. V gene TRBV19 combines with J gene TRBJ2-1; TRBD2 aligns across 7 bases. The CDR3 sequence is 16 residues long. The V gene's germline CDR1 is LNHDA and CDR2 SQIVND (reference sequence). V trimming: 0 bases; J trimming: 8 bases; junction bases outside the gene matches: 10.

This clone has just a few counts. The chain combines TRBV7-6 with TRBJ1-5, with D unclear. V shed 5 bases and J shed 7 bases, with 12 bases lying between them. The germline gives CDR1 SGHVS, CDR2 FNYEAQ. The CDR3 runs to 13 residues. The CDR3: CASSPDTIQPQHF. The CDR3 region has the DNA TGTGCCAGCAGCCCAGACACGATCCAGCCCCAGCATTTT.

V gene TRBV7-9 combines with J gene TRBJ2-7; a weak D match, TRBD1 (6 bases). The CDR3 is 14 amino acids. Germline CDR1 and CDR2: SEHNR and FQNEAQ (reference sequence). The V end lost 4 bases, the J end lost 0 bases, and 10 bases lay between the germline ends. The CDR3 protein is CASSSQGSSYEQYF. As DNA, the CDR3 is TGTGCCAGCAGCTCCCAGGGGAGCTCCTACGAGCAGTACTTC. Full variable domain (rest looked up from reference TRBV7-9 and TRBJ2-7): DTGVSQNPRHKITKRGQNVTFRCDPISEHNRLYWYRQTLGQGPEFLTYFQNEAQLEKSRLLSDRFSAERPKGSFSTLEIQRTEQGDSAMYLCASSSQGSSYEQYFGPGTRLTVT.

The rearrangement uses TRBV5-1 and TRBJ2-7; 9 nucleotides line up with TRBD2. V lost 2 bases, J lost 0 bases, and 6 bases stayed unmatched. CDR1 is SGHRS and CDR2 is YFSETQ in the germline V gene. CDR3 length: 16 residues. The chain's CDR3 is CASSFASGTPSYEQYF. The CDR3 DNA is TGCGCCAGCAGCTTTGCTAGCGGGACACCCTCCTACGAGCAGTACTTC.

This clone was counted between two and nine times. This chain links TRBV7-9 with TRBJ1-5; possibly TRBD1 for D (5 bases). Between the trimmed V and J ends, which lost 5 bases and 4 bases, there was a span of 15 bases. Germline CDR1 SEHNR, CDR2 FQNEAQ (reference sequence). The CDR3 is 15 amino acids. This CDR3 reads CASSRAGGANQPQHF. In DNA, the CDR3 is TGTGCCAGCAGCCGGGCGGGGGGAGCGAATCAGCCCCAGCATTTT. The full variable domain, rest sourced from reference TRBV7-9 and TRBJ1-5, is DTGVSQNPRHKITKRGQNVTFRCDPISEHNRLYWYRQTLGQGPEFLTYFQNEAQLEKSRLLSDRFSAERPKGSFSTLEIQRTEQGDSAMYLCASSRAGGANQPQHFGDGTRLSIL.

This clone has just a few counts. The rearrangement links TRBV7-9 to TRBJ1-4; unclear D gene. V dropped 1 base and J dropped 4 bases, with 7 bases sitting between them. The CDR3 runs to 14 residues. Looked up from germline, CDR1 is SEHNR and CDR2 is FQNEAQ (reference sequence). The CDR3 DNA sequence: TGTGCCAGCAGCTTAGGCCAGGATAATGAAAAACTGTTTTTT. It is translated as CASSLGQDNEKLFF. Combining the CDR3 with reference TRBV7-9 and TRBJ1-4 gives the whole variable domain DTGVSQNPRHKITKRGQNVTFRCDPISEHNRLYWYRQTLGQGPEFLTYFQNEAQLEKSRLLSDRFSAERPKGSFSTLEIQRTEQGDSAMYLCASSLGQDNEKLFFGSGTQLSVL.

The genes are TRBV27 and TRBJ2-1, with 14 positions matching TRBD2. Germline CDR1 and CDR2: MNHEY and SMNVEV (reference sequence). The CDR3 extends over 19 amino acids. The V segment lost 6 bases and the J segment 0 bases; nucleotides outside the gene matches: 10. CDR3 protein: CASRPGLAGGLSSYNEQFF. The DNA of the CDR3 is TGTGCCAGCAGACCCGGACTAGCGGGAGGACTTAGCTCCTACAATGAGCAGTTCTTC.

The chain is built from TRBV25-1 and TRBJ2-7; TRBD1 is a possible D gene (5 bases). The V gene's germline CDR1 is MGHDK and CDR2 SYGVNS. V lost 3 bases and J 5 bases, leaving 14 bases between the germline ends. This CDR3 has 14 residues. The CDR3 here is CASSDRPTGNEQYF. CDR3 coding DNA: TGTGCCAGCAGTGATCGCCCAACAGGCAACGAGCAGTACTTC.

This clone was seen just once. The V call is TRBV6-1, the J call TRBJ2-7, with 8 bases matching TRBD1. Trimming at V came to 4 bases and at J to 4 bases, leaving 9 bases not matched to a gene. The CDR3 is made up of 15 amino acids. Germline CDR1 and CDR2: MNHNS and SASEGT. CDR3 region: CASSGQGLVFYEQYF. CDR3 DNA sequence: TGTGCCAGCAGTGGACAGGGGTTAGTATTTTACGAGCAGTACTTC.

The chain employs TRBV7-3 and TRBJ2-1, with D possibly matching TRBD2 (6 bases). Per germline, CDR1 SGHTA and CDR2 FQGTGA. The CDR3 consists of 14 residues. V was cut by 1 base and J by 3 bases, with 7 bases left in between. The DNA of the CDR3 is TGTGCCAGCAGCTTAAGAGCGGGCTACAATGAGCAGTTCTTC. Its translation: CASSLRAGYNEQFF.

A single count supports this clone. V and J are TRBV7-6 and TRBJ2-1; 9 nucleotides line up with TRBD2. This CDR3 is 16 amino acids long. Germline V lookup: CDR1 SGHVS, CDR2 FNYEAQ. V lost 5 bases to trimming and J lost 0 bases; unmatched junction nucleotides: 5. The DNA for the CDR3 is TGTGCCAGCAGCCCCCTTAGCGGGAGCTCCTACAATGAGCAGTTCTTC. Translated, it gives CASSPLSGSSYNEQFF. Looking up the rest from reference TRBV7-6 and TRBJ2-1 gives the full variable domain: GAGVSQSPRYKVTKRGQDVALRCDPISGHVSLYWYRQALGQGPEFLTYFNYEAQQDKSGLPNDRFSAERPEGSISTLTIQRTEQRDSAMYRCASSPLSGSSYNEQFFGPGTRLTVL.

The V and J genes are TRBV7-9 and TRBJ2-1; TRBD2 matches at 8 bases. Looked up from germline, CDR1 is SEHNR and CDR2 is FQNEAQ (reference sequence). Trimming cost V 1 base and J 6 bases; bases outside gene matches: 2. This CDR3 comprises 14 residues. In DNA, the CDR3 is TGTGCCAGCAGCTTAGGCCTAGCGGGCAATGAGCAGTTCTTC. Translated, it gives CASSLGLAGNEQFF.